This entry concerns a single T cell receptor (beta chain). Its specificity is not known. The PCR ran on 60 Vbeta and 13 Jbeta primers. In the original analysis: In a later analysis, the count reached 75 million to 90 million unique TCR beta chains, with around 10 million shared. TCRdb's table, derived via immunoSEQ multiplex PCR, lists solely in-frame clones and lacks some. V and J calls and clone size come straight from that table; D and trimming were deduced from the DNA. This table holds just under 70,000 clones, around four fifths found once. This CDR3 contains 17 residues. V lost 4 bases, J lost 3 bases, and 8 bases stayed unmatched. Germline assignment: CDR1 SGHDT and CDR2 YYEEEE. These data come from a study of cytomegalovirus exposure and HLA in healthy donors. General study findings and limits: TCR association rates varied by HLA locus in a later analysis, with DRB1 highest and HLA-C lowest. Indistinguishability led to the exclusion of some V segments, TRBV6-2 and TRBV6-3 included. In vitro data verified a few CMV-associated chains as specific for CMV antigens.

This TCR derives from a human donor in good health. The chain combines TRBV5-6 with TRBJ2-2, with 11 bases fitting TRBD2. Sequenced input: PBMCs. The CDR3 is CASSLRASGGYTGELFF. CDR3 DNA: TGTGCCAGCAGCCTCCGAGCTAGCGGGGGGTACACCGGGGAGCTGTTTTTT.